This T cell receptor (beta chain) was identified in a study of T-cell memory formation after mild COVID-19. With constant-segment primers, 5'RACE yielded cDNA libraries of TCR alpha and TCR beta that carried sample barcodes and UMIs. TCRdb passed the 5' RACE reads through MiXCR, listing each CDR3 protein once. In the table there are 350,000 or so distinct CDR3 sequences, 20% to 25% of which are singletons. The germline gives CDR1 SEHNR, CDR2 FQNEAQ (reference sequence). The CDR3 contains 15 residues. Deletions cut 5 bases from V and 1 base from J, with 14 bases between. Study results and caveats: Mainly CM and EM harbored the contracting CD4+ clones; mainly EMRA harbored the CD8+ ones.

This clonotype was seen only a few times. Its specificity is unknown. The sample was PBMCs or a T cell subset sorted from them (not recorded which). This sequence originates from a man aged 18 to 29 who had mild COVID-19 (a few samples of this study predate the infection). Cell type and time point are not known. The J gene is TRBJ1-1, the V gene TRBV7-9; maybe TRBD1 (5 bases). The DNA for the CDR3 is TGTGCCAGCAGCCCCCCCGGGGGGAGGAACACTGAAGCTTTCTTT. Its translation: CASSPPGGRNTEAFF.